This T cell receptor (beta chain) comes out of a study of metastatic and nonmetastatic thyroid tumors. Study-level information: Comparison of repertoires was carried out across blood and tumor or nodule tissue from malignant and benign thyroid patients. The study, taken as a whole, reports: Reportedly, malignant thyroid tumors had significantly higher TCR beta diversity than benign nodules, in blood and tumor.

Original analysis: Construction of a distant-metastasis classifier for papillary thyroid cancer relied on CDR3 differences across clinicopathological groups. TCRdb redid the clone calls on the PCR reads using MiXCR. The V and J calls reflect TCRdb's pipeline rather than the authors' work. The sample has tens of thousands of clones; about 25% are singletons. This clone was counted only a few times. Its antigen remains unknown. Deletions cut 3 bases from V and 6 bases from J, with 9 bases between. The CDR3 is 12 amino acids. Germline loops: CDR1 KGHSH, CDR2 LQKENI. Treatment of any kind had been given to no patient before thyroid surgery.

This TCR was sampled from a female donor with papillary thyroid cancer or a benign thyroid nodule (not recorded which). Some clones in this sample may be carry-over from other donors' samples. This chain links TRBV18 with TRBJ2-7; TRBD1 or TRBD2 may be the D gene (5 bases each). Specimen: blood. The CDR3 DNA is TGTGCCAGCTCACCCCAGGGACGCGAGCAGTACTTC. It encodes CASSPQGREQYF. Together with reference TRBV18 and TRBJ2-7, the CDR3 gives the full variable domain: NAGVMQNPRHLVRRRGQEARLRCSPMKGHSHVYWYRQLPEEGLKFMVYLQKENIIDESGMPKERFSAEFPKEGPSILRIQQVVRGDSAAYFCASSPQGREQYFGPGTRLTVT.